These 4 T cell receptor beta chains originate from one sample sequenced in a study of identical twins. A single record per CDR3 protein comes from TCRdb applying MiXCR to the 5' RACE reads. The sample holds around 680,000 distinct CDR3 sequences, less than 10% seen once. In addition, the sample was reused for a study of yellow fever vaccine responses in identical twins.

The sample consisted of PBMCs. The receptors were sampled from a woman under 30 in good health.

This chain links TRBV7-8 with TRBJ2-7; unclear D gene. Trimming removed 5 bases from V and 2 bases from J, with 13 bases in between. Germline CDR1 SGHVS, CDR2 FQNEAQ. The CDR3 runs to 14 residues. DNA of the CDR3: TGTGCCAGCAGCCCCCCGAGTTTGGCCTACGAGCAGTACTTC. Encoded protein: CASSPPSLAYEQYF.

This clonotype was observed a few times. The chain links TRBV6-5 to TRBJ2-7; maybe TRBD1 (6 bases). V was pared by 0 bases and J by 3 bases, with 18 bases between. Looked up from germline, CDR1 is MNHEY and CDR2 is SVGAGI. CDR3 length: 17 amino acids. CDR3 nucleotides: TGTGCCAGCAGTTACTCGATGGACGGGACACCTTACTACGAGCAGTACTTC. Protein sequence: CASSYSMDGTPYYEQYF.

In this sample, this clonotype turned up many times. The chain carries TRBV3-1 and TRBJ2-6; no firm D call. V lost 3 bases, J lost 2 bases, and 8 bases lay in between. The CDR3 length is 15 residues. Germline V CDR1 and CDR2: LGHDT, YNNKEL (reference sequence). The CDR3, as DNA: TGTGCCAGCAGCCAGTGGCAGACTGGGGCCAACGTCCTGACTTTC. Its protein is CASSQWQTGANVLTF.

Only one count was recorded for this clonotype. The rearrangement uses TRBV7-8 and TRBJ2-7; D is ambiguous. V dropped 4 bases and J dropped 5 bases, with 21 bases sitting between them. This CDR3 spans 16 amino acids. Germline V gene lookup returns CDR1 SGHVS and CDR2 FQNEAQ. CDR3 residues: CASSSRKTTYVNEQYF. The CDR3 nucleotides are TGTGCCAGCAGCTCAAGAAAGACAACCTATGTCAACGAGCAGTACTTC.